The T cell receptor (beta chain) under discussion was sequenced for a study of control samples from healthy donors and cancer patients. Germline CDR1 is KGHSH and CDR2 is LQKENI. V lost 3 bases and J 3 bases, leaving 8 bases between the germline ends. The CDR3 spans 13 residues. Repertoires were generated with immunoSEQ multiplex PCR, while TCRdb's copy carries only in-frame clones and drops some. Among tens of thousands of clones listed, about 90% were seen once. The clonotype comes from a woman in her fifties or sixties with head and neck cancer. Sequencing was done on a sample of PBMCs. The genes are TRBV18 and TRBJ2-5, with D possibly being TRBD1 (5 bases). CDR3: CASSPGLEETQYF. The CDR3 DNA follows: TGTGCCAGCTCACCGGGGCTTGAAGAGACCCAGTACTTC.